A selection of T cell receptor beta chains follows, all from one sample in a study of OX40 agonist ivuxolimab in advanced cancers. The method was immunoSEQ multiplex PCR; TCRdb's version includes in-frame clones alone and lacks a portion of them. The table shows over 85,000 clones, with about four fifths occurring only once. The sample here was CD4+ or CD8+ T cells sorted from blood, taken in a trial of the OX40 agonist ivuxolimab. These receptors were taken from an adult with an advanced solid tumor such as melanoma, head and neck, liver or kidney cancer. Both conserved end residues are part of each CDR3. The D gene is left open where the match is weak. Size values are once, few and many counts, or a class for expanded clones, and some rows have none.

CDR3nt: TGCGCCAGCAGCGTGACTAGCGGGAGTACACACAATGAGCAGTTCTTC
CDR3aa: CASSVTSGSTHNEQFF
len: 16
abundance: NA
d_gene: TRBD2
j_gene: TRBJ2-1
v_gene: TRBV5-1

CDR3nt: TGTGCCAGCAGCTTGGGCCCAGAGCAGCCCCAGCATTTT
CDR3aa: CASSLGPEQPQHF
len: 13
abundance: NA
d_gene: NA
j_gene: TRBJ1-5
v_gene: TRBV7-2

CDR3nt: TGCGCCAGCAGCCAAGTAGCAGGGAAGGGAAACTCACCCCTCCACTTT
CDR3aa: CASSQVAGKGNSPLHF
len: 16
abundance: NA
d_gene: NA
j_gene: TRBJ1-6
v_gene: TRBV4-3

CDR3nt: TGCGCCAGCAGCCCACTTCAGGGGAATTCCTACGAGCAGTACTTC
CDR3aa: CASSPLQGNSYEQYF
len: 15
abundance: NA
d_gene: NA
j_gene: TRBJ2-7
v_gene: TRBV5-1

CDR3nt: TGTGCCAACCCGAGTCCGGGCCTCGAGGCCCACTTT
CDR3aa: CANPSPGLEAHF
len: 12
abundance: NA
d_gene: NA
j_gene: TRBJ1-6
v_gene: TRBV6-4

CDR3nt: TGTGCCAGCAGTCGGATGAACACTGAAGCTTTCTTT
CDR3aa: CASSRMNTEAFF
len: 12
abundance: once
d_gene: NA
j_gene: TRBJ1-1
v_gene: TRBV6-5

CDR3nt: TGTGCCAGCAGAAGCAGGGACAGGGGGCCTGAGGGCTACACCTTC
CDR3aa: CASRSRDRGPEGYTF
len: 15
abundance: NA
d_gene: TRBD1
j_gene: TRBJ1-2
v_gene: TRBV7-9

CDR3nt: TGTGCCAGCAGCTTAGCGGGACAGGGAGGTCAGACCGGGGAGCTGTTTTTT
CDR3aa: CASSLAGQGGQTGELFF
len: 17
abundance: NA
d_gene: TRBD1
j_gene: TRBJ2-2
v_gene: TRBV7-2

CDR3nt: TGTGCCTGGAGTGGGGGCGGCGGAGGGGACATTCAGTACTTC
CDR3aa: CAWSGGGGGDIQYF
len: 14
abundance: NA
d_gene: NA
j_gene: TRBJ2-4
v_gene: TRBV30

CDR3nt: TGCGCCAGCAGCCAGGGGACCGGCAATCAGCCCCAGCATTTT
CDR3aa: CASSQGTGNQPQHF
len: 14
abundance: NA
d_gene: NA
j_gene: TRBJ1-5
v_gene: TRBV4-1

CDR3nt: TGTGCCAGCCGAGCCCCAAGGACTGAAGCTTTCTTT
CDR3aa: CASRAPRTEAFF
len: 12
abundance: NA
d_gene: NA
j_gene: TRBJ1-1
v_gene: TRBV18

CDR3nt: TGTGCAAGTCGCTTTTTCTCCTACGAGCAGTACTTC
CDR3aa: CASRFFSYEQYF
len: 12
abundance: few
d_gene: NA
j_gene: TRBJ2-7
v_gene: TRBV12-2

CDR3nt: TGTGCCAGCAGCTTAGAAGGGACTTGGGGACGCGAGCAGTACTTC
CDR3aa: CASSLEGTWGREQYF
len: 15
abundance: NA
d_gene: NA
j_gene: TRBJ2-7
v_gene: TRBV11-2

CDR3nt: TGTGCCAGCAGCCCAATTGGGACAGCTAACACCGGGGAGCTGTTTTTT
CDR3aa: CASSPIGTANTGELFF
len: 16
abundance: NA
d_gene: TRBD1
j_gene: TRBJ2-2
v_gene: TRBV7-3

CDR3nt: TGTGCCAGCAGCCGCGGGAGGACGAGCTCCTACGAGCAGTACTTC
CDR3aa: CASSRGRTSSYEQYF
len: 15
abundance: NA
d_gene: TRBD2
j_gene: TRBJ2-7
v_gene: TRBV7-2

CDR3nt: TGTGCCAGCAGTGCATTTCGGGGCCTCGAGCTGTTTTTT
CDR3aa: CASSAFRGLELFF
len: 13
abundance: NA
d_gene: NA
j_gene: TRBJ2-2
v_gene: TRBV2

CDR3nt: TGTGCCAGTAGTATAGACACCCGGGCCACCGGGGAGCTGTTTTTT
CDR3aa: CASSIDTRATGELFF
len: 15
abundance: NA
d_gene: NA
j_gene: TRBJ2-2
v_gene: TRBV19

CDR3nt: TGTGCCAGCAACCCGCGGGCCGAGTATCAGCCCCAGCATTTT
CDR3aa: CASNPRAEYQPQHF
len: 14
abundance: NA
d_gene: NA
j_gene: TRBJ1-5
v_gene: TRBV27

CDR3nt: TGTGCCAGCAGTTCGCTGCGGCCAGGGAGGGGAGGCGATGAGCAGTTCTTC
CDR3aa: CASSSLRPGRGGDEQFF
len: 17
abundance: once
d_gene: TRBD2
j_gene: TRBJ2-1
v_gene: TRBV27

CDR3nt: TGTGCCAGCAGTGGGACTAGCGGGGGGTACGCAGATACGCAGTATTTT
CDR3aa: CASSGTSGGYADTQYF
len: 16
abundance: NA
d_gene: TRBD2
j_gene: TRBJ2-3
v_gene: TRBV6-1

CDR3nt: TGTGCCAGCAGCTTACCCCCAGAGGGGTGGGAGACCCAGTACTTC
CDR3aa: CASSLPPEGWETQYF
len: 15
abundance: NA
d_gene: NA
j_gene: TRBJ2-5
v_gene: TRBV7-8

CDR3nt: TGTGCCAGTAGTGGGGCCCTCCAAGAGACCCAGTACTTC
CDR3aa: CASSGALQETQYF
len: 13
abundance: NA
d_gene: NA
j_gene: TRBJ2-5
v_gene: TRBV19

CDR3nt: TGTGCCAGCAAGAACAGAGGGGGGGCCAATCAGCCCCAGCATTTT
CDR3aa: CASKNRGGANQPQHF
len: 15
abundance: NA
d_gene: NA
j_gene: TRBJ1-5
v_gene: TRBV27

CDR3nt: TGTGCCAGCAGTGGACCCAGGGATACGCAGTATTTT
CDR3aa: CASSGPRDTQYF
len: 12
abundance: NA
d_gene: NA
j_gene: TRBJ2-3
v_gene: TRBV2

CDR3nt: TGTGCCATCAGTGAGTCTAACCTGGGCGGGGGGCCCCAGGAGACCCAGTACTTC
CDR3aa: CAISESNLGGGPQETQYF
len: 18
abundance: NA
d_gene: TRBD2
j_gene: TRBJ2-5
v_gene: TRBV10-3

CDR3nt: TGTGCCAGCAGCGTAGCGGGGGGGCTCGAATTAGATACGCAGTATTTT
CDR3aa: CASSVAGGLELDTQYF
len: 16
abundance: few
d_gene: TRBD2
j_gene: TRBJ2-3
v_gene: TRBV9

CDR3nt: TGTGCCAGCAGCTTAGGGTCGGAGACCCAGTACTTC
CDR3aa: CASSLGSETQYF
len: 12
abundance: NA
d_gene: NA
j_gene: TRBJ2-5
v_gene: TRBV11-3

CDR3nt: TGTGCCAGCAGTTATCCGACAGGGGCACCTGAAAAACTGTTTTTT
CDR3aa: CASSYPTGAPEKLFF
len: 15
abundance: NA
d_gene: TRBD1
j_gene: TRBJ1-4
v_gene: TRBV6-6

CDR3nt: TGTGCCACCGCTGCCGACGACAGGGTGGGTAGTGGCTACACCTTC
CDR3aa: CATAADDRVGSGYTF
len: 15
abundance: NA
d_gene: TRBD1
j_gene: TRBJ1-2
v_gene: TRBV28

CDR3nt: TGTGCCAGCAGTTCCGCCGGACAGGTGGGGTCGGGAGCTTTCTTT
CDR3aa: CASSSAGQVGSGAFF
len: 15
abundance: once
d_gene: TRBD1
j_gene: TRBJ1-1
v_gene: TRBV6-6

CDR3nt: TGCGCCAGCAGCCAAGAGGCTAGCGGGGGGGGTCCCTACAATGAGCAGTTCTTC
CDR3aa: CASSQEASGGGPYNEQFF
len: 18
abundance: NA
d_gene: TRBD2
j_gene: TRBJ2-1
v_gene: TRBV4-3

CDR3nt: TGTGCCAGCAGTAAGGGGGTGAACACTGAAGCTTTCTTT
CDR3aa: CASSKGVNTEAFF
len: 13
abundance: NA
d_gene: NA
j_gene: TRBJ1-1
v_gene: TRBV14

CDR3nt: TGTGCCAGCAGCTTTCGCCGGGGGTACGAGCAGTACTTC
CDR3aa: CASSFRRGYEQYF
len: 13
abundance: once
d_gene: NA
j_gene: TRBJ2-7
v_gene: TRBV7-2

CDR3nt: TGTGCCAGCAGCTTAGAGTCAACTAATGAAAAACTGTTTTTT
CDR3aa: CASSLESTNEKLFF
len: 14
abundance: once
d_gene: NA
j_gene: TRBJ1-4
v_gene: TRBV11-2

CDR3nt: TGTGCCAGCAGCTTAGCGACGGGAATATCGGAGCAGTACTTC
CDR3aa: CASSLATGISEQYF
len: 14
abundance: once
d_gene: NA
j_gene: TRBJ2-7
v_gene: TRBV7-3

CDR3nt: TGTGCCAGCAGCTTACGGTATAGTCTCGAGGGGGAGACCCAGTACTTC
CDR3aa: CASSLRYSLEGETQYF
len: 16
abundance: NA
d_gene: NA
j_gene: TRBJ2-5
v_gene: TRBV11-2

CDR3nt: TGTGCCAGCAGCTTATTTAGTGAGCAGTTCTTC
CDR3aa: CASSLFSEQFF
len: 11
abundance: NA
d_gene: NA
j_gene: TRBJ2-1
v_gene: TRBV7-8